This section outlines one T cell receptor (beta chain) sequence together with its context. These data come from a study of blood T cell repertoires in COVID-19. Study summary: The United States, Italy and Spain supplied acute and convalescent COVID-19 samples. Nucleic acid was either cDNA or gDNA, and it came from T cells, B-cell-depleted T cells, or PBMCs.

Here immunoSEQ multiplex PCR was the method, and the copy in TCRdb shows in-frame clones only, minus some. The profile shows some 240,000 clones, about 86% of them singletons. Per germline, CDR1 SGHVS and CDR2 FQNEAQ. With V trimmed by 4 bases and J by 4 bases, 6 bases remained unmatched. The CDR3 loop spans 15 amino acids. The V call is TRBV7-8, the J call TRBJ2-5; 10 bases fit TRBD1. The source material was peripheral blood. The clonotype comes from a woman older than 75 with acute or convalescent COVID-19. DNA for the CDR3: TGTGCCAGCAGCTCCACCGGGACAGGGGCAGAGACCCAGTACTTC. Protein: CASSSTGTGAETQYF. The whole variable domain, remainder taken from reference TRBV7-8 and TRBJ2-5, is GAGVSQSPRYKVAKRGQDVALRCDPISGHVSLFWYQQALGQGPEFLTYFQNEAQLDKSGLPSDRFFAERPEGSVSTLKIQRTQQEDSAVYLCASSSTGTGAETQYFGPGTRLLVL.